This record concerns one T cell receptor beta chain sequence. Its antigen is not known. The V end was cut by 1 base, the J end by 5 bases, with 7 bases between. CDR3 length equals 13 residues. Germline CDR1 SEHNR, CDR2 FQNEAQ (reference sequence). The data were taken from a study of cytomegalovirus exposure and HLA in healthy donors. Study details: Genotyping of 400 or so donors showed that 80% to 85% belonged to the Caucasian-associated ancestry cluster. Study observations and caveats: Another analysis was done later, and it associated fewer than 20,000 TCR beta sequences with HLA alleles at 0.05 false discovery rate. Reports indicated that the classifier achieved high specificity and sensitivity in diagnosing cytomegalovirus status.

Amplification used 60 Vbeta primers and 13 Jbeta primers. Clones were sequenced by immunoSEQ multiplex PCR, and TCRdb holds only the in-frame ones, with some missing. In total, the table holds approximately 80,000 clones. This receptor was taken from a woman younger than 45 in good health and CMV-seronegative. The sequenced sample consisted of PBMCs. The chain combines TRBV7-9 with TRBJ2-3, with a weak D call TRBD1 (5 bases). The CDR3 spells CASSLEGIDTQYF. As DNA, the CDR3 is TGTGCCAGCAGCTTAGAGGGGATAGATACGCAGTATTTT.